Listed below are T cell receptor beta chains from one sample, sequenced in a study of cytomegalovirus exposure and HLA in healthy donors. Clones were read by immunoSEQ multiplex PCR, and TCRdb kept only the in-frame ones, dropping some. This sample has more than 60,000 clones, with roughly 90% found just once. The specimen was PBMCs. The receptors were gathered from a woman younger than 35 in good health and CMV-seronegative. CDR3s include the opening cysteine and the closing phenylalanine or tryptophan. D genes are given only for firm matches. Only some rows state a clone size, as once, few, many or a class for expanded clones.

clone_size j_call v_call d_call cdr3_aa cdr3_nt
NA TRBJ1-1 TRBV7-9 TRBD1 CASSLLTGGSTEAFF TGTGCCAGCAGCTTACTGACAGGGGGCTCCACTGAAGCTTTCTTT
NA TRBJ1-1 TRBV13 TRBD1 CASSDTRTGTGQGYTEAFF TGTGCCAGCAGTGATACTAGGACCGGGACAGGGCAGGGATACACTGAAGCTTTCTTT
NA TRBJ2-7 TRBV19 NA CASSPRGQSYEQYF TGTGCCAGTAGTCCGCGAGGACAGAGCTACGAGCAGTACTTC
NA TRBJ2-5 TRBV7-6 TRBD2 CASSPWGTSGGAMETQYF TGTGCCAGCAGCCCCTGGGGCACTAGCGGGGGGGCCATGGAGACCCAGTACTTC
few TRBJ2-2 TRBV27 NA CASSLWGLGGELFF TGTGCCAGCAGTTTATGGGGGCTTGGCGGGGAGCTGTTTTTT
NA TRBJ1-6 TRBV2 NA CASSDRRVNSPLHF TGTGCCAGCAGTGATAGAAGAGTAAATTCACCCCTCCACTTT
NA TRBJ2-6 TRBV15 TRBD1 CATSRSGQGSGANVLTF TGTGCCACCAGCAGATCCGGACAGGGCTCTGGGGCCAACGTCCTGACTTTC
NA TRBJ2-5 TRBV27 NA CASSLEAGTTQYF TGTGCCAGCAGTTTGGAGGCGGGGACTACCCAGTACTTC
NA TRBJ2-3 TRBV7-9 TRBD2 CASRRTSGGGGSTDTQYF TGTGCCAGCAGACGGACTAGCGGGGGGGGAGGATCCACAGATACGCAGTATTTT
NA TRBJ2-1 TRBV7-3 NA CASSLLGLHEQFF TGTGCCAGCAGCTTACTGGGACTTCATGAGCAGTTCTTC
NA TRBJ2-3 TRBV6-4 TRBD1 CASSQTGSTDTQYF TGTGCCAGCAGTCAGACAGGGAGCACAGATACGCAGTATTTT
NA TRBJ1-1 TRBV5-1 NA CASSPRAGAGMNTEAFF TGCGCCAGCAGCCCCCGAGCTGGGGCTGGGATGAACACTGAAGCTTTCTTT
NA TRBJ2-7 TRBV7-8 TRBD2 CASSRGGGTSVTYEQYF TGTGCCAGCAGCCGAGGCGGGGGGACTAGCGTGACCTACGAGCAGTACTTC
NA TRBJ2-3 TRBV4-3 NA CASSQDLVSGATQYF TGCGCCAGCAGCCAAGATCTAGTCAGTGGTGCTACGCAGTATTTT
once TRBJ1-1 TRBV5-6 NA CASSLPEQTEAFF TGTGCCAGCAGCTTGCCCGAACAGACTGAAGCTTTCTTT
NA TRBJ1-3 TRBV4-3 NA CASSQDLTAGAGNTIYF TGCGCCAGCAGCCAAGATCTTACGGCAGGGGCTGGAAACACCATATATTTT
NA TRBJ1-1 TRBV6-1 TRBD1 CASSDFGSGGTEAFF TGTGCCAGCAGTGATTTTGGGTCAGGGGGGACTGAAGCTTTCTTT